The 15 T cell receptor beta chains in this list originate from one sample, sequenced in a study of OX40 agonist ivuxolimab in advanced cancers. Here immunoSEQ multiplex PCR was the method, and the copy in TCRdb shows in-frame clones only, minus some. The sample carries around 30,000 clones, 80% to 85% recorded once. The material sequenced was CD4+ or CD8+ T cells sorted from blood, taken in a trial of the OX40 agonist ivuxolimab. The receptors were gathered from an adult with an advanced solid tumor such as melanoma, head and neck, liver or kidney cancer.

The CDR3 region is CASSLRTSAELGEQFF. DNA of the CDR3: TGCGCCAGCAGCCTTCGGACTAGCGCCGAACTCGGTGAGCAGTTCTTC. This chain joins TRBV5-1 and TRBJ2-1; 9 nucleotides agree with TRBD2. In germline, CDR1 is SGHRS, CDR2 YFSETQ. This CDR3 has 16 residues. V shed 4 bases, J shed 9 bases, and the junction held 14 bases outside the gene matches.

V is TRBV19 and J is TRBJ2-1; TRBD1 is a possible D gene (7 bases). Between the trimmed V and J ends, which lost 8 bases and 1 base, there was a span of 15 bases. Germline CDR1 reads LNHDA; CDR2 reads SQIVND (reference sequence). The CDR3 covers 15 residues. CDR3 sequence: CASCRQGGSYNEQFF. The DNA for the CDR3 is TGTGCCAGTTGCCGTCAGGGGGGATCCTACAATGAGCAGTTCTTC.

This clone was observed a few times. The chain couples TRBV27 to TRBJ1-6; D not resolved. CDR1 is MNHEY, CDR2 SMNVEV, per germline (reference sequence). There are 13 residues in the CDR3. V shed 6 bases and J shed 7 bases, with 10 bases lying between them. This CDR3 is CASRVVLNSPLHF. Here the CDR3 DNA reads TGTGCCAGCAGGGTCGTCCTGAATTCACCCCTCCACTTT.

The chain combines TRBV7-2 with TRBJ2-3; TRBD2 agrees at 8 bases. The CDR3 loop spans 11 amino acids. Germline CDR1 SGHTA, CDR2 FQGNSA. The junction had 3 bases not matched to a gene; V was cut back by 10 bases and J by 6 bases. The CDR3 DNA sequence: TGTGCCATCGGGAGGGGGGATACGCAGTATTTT. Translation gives CAIGRGDTQYF.

The CDR3 region is CASTSGEATNEKLFF. In DNA form, the CDR3 reads TGTGCCAGTACTTCAGGGGAGGCAACTAATGAAAAACTGTTTTTT. The J gene is TRBJ1-4, the V gene TRBV19; possible D gene TRBD1, 6 bases. Germline CDR1 is LNHDA and CDR2 is SQIVND (reference sequence). The V end was cut by 7 bases, the J end by 0 bases, with 12 bases between. The CDR3 length is 15 residues.

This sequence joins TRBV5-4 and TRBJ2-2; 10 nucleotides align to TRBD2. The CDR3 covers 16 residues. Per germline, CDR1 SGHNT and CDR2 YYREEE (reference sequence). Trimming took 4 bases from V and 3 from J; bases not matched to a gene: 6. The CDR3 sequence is CASSPRTSGDTGELFF. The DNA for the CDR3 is TGTGCCAGCAGCCCGAGGACTAGCGGAGACACCGGGGAGCTGTTTTTT.

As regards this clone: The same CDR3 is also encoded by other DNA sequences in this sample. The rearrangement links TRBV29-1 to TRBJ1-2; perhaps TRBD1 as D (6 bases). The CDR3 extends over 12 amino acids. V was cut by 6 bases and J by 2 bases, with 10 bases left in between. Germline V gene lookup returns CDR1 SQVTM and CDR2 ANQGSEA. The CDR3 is CSVEQGNYGYTF. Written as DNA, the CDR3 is TGCAGCGTCGAACAGGGAAACTATGGCTACACCTTC.

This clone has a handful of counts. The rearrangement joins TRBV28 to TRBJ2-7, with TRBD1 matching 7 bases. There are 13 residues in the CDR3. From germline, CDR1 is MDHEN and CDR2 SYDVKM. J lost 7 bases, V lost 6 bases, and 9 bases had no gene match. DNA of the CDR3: TGTGCCAGCAGCGTAGGGGGCCTAAGGGAGCAGTACTTC. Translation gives CASSVGGLREQYF. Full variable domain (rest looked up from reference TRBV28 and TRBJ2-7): DVKVTQSSRYLVKRTGEKVFLECVQDMDHENMFWYRQDPGLGLRLIYFSYDVKMKEKGDIPEGYSVSREKKERFSLILESASTNQTSMYLCASSVGGLREQYFGPGTRLTVT.

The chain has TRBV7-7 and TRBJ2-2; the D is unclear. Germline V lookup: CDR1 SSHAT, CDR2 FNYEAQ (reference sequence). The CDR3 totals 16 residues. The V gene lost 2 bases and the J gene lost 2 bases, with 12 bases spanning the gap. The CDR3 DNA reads TGTGCCAGCAGCTTAACACCGGGCCTCAACACCGGGGAGCTGTTTTTT. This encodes CASSLTPGLNTGELFF.

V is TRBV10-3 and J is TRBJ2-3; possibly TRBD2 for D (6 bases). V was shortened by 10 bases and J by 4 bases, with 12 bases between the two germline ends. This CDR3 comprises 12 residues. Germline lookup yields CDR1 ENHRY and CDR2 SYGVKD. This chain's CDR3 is CASREDPDTQYF. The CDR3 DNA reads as TGTGCCAGCAGGGAGGATCCAGATACGCAGTATTTT.

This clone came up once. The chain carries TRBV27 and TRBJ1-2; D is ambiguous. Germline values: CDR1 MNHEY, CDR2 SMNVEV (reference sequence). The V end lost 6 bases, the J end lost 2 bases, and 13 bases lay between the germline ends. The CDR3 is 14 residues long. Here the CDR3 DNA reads TGTGCCAGCAGATCCCCCGCAGCCAACTATGGCTACACCTTC. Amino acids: CASRSPAANYGYTF.

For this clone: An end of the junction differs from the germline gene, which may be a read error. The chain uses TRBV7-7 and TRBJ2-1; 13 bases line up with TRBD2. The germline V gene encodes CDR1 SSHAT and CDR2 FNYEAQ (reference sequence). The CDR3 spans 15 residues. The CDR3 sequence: CASSTSGRAENEQFF. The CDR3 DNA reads TGTGCTAGCAGCACTAGCGGGAGGGCCGAAAATGAGCAGTTCTTC.

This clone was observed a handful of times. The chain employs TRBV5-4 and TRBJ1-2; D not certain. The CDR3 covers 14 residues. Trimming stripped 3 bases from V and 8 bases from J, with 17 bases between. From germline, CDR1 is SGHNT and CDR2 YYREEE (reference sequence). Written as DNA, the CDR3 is TGTGCCAGCAGCTCCGGGGAAGGTGCCTACGGCTACACCTTC. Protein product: CASSSGEGAYGYTF.

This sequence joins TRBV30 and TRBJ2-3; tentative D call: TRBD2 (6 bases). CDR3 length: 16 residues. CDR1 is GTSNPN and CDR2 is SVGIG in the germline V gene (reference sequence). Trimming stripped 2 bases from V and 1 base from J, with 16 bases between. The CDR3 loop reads CAWSNYRREGTDTQYF. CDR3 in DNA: TGTGCCTGGAGTAATTACAGAAGGGAGGGCACAGATACGCAGTATTTT.

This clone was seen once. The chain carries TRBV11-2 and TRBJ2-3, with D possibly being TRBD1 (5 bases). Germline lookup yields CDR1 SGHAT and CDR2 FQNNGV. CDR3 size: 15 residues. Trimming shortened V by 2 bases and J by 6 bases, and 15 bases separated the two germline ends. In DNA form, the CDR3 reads TGTGCCAGCAGCTTATGGGGCAGGGTTGAGGATACGCAGTATTTT. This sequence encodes CASSLWGRVEDTQYF.